This TCR beta chain is drawn from a study of blood T cells in healthy people across ages. Study-level findings and limits: Long-lived and aged donors differed, with more naive CD4+ cells and higher diversity in the long-lived. PBMCs left unsorted prevented a conclusive naive versus antigen-experienced comparison. A strong correlation was found between TCR beta diversity and the percentage of naive T cells.

Using a J-beta primer mix together with a sample-barcoded 5' primer, a second PCR was run for roughly 6 to 11 cycles. A tag from a template-switch adaptor with 12 random nucleotides marked each cDNA molecule. TCRdb called the 5' RACE reads again in MiXCR, with one record for every CDR3 protein. The sample records around 690,000 distinct CDR3 sequences, about 53% being singletons. This clonotype has a single count. The antigen is not known. In germline, CDR1 is MNHEY, CDR2 SVGAGI. The CDR3 covers 18 residues. V lost 0 bases and J lost 1, with 18 bases in between. The TCR sequence derives from a man aged 55 to 70 in good health. Sequenced: blood. The chain links TRBV6-5 to TRBJ1-1, with D uncertain. The CDR3 sequence: CASSYSKVATLWNTEAFF. CDR3 coding DNA: TGTGCCAGCAGTTACTCGAAAGTAGCTACGTTATGGAACACTGAAGCTTTCTTT.